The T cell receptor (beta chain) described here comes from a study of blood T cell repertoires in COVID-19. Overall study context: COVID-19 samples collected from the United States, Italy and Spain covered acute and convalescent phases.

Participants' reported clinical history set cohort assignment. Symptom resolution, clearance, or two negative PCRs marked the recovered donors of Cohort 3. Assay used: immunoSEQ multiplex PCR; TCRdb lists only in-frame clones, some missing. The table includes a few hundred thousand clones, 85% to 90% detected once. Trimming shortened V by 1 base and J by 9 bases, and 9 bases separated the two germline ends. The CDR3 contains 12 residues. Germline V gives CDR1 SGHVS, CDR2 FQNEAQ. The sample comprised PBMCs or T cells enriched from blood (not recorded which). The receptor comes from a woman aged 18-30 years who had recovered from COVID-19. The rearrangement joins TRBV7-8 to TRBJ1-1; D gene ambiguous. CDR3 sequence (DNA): TGTGCCAGCAGCTTAGAACAAGTAAAAGCTTTCTTT. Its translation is CASSLEQVKAFF.